This paragraph covers one T cell receptor beta chain sequence. The data are from a study of technical replicates of blood from several donors. Repertoires were generated with immunoSEQ multiplex PCR, while TCRdb's copy carries only in-frame clones and drops some. The sample consists of about 98,000 clones, 95% of them appearing once. Germline V CDR1 and CDR2: SSHAT, FNYEAQ (reference sequence). The CDR3 spans 13 residues. V gave up 8 bases and J gave up 5 bases; unmatched junction bases: 5. The rearrangement links TRBV7-7 to TRBJ2-3; 9 nucleotides align to TRBD2. The sequence was collected from a human donor in good health. Sequencing was done on a sample of T cells isolated from PBMCs. The CDR3 nucleotides are TGTGCCAGCGGACTAGCGAGGGGAGATACGCAGTATTTT. The encoded protein is CASGLARGDTQYF.